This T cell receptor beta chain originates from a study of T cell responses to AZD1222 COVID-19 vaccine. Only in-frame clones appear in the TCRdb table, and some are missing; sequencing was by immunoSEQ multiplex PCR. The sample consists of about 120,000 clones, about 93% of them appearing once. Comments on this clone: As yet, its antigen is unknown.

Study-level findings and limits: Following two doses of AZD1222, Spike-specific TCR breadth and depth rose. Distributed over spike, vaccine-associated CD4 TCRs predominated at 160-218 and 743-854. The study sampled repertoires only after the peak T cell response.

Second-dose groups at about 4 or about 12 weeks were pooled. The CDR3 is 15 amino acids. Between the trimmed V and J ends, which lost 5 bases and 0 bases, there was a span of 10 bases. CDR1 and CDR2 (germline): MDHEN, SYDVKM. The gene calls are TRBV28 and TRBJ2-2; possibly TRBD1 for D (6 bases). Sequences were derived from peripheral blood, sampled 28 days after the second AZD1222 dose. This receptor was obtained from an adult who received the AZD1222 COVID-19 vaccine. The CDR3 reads CASSDWTANTGELFF. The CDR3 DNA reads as TGTGCCAGCAGTGACTGGACAGCGAACACCGGGGAGCTGTTTTTT.